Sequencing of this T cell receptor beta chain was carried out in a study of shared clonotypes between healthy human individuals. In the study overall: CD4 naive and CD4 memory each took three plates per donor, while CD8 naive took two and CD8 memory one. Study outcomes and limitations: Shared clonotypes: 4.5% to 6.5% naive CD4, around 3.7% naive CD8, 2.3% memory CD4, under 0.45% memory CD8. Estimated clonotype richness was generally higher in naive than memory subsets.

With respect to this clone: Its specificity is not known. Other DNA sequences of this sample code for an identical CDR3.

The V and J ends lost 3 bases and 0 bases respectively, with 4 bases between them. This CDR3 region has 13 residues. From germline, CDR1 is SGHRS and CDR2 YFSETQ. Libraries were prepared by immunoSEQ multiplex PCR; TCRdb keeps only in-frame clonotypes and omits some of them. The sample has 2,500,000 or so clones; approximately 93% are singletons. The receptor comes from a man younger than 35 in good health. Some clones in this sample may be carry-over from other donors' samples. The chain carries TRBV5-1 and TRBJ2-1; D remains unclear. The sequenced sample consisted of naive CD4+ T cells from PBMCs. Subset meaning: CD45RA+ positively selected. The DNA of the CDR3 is TGCGCCAGCAGCTCCCCCTCCTACAATGAGCAGTTCTTC. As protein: CASSSPSYNEQFF.